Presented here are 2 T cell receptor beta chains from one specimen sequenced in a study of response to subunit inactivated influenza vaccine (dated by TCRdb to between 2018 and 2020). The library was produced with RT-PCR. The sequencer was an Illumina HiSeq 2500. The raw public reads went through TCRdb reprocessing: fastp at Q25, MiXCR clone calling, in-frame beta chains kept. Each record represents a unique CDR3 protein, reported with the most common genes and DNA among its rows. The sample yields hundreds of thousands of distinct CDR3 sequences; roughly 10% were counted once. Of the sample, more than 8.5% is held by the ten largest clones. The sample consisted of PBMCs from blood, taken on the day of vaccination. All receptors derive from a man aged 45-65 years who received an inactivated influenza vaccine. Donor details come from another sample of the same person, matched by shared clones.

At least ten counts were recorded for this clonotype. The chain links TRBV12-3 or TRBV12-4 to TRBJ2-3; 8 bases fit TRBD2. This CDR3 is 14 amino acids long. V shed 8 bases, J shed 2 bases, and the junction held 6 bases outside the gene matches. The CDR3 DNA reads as TGTGCCAGCTGTCGGGGGGGTACCACAGATACGCAGTATTTT. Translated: CASCRGGTTDTQYF.

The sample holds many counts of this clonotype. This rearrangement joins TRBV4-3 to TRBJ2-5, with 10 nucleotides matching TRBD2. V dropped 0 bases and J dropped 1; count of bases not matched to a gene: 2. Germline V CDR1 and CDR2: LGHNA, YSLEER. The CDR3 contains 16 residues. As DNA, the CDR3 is TGCGCCAGCAGCCAAGATAGACTAGCGGGCCAAGAGACCCAGTACTTC. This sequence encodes CASSQDRLAGQETQYF.